Following are 14 T cell receptor beta chains from one sample sequenced in a study of spatial heterogeneity in lung cancer (dated by TCRdb to the late 2010s). The label giving this sample's time point can be read as: sample taken at primary tumor resection. For TCR sequencing, whole RNA was extracted from tumor and nontumor lung tissue, or from cryopreserved PBMC samples, and no cell sorting was done. The library was obtained by 5' RACE. The sequencer listed for this sample is NextSeq 500. TCRdb reanalyzed the raw reads on its own, using fastp at Q25 for trimming and MiXCR for clone calling, and kept in-frame beta chains. Each CDR3 protein gets just one entry, which takes the most common genes and DNA from the rows behind it. The sample table contains 50,000 or so distinct CDR3 sequences; only one count was recorded for 10% to 15% of them. The ten biggest clones cover around 39% of the sample. This material consisted of PBMCs, taken at surgery. Source of these receptors: a female donor with early-stage non-small cell lung cancer.

The sample holds many counts of this clonotype. This chain connects TRBV5-1 to TRBJ1-1; D remains unclear. Germline loops: CDR1 SGHRS, CDR2 YFSETQ. With 5 bases removed from V and 0 bases from J, the gap between germline ends came to 8 bases. The CDR3 loop spans 13 amino acids. DNA for the CDR3: TGCGCCAGCAGGGCACTTATGAACACTGAAGCTTTCTTT. Translated, it gives CASRALMNTEAFF.

J is TRBJ1-3 and V is TRBV28; a possible D gene is TRBD1 (5 bases). Germline V lookup: CDR1 MDHEN, CDR2 SYDVKM. Trimming stripped 5 bases from V and 8 bases from J, with 19 bases between. There are 15 residues in the CDR3. The CDR3 nucleotides read TGTGCCAGCAGTCCGGCGGGGGGGAATAGAGACACCATATATTTT. Its protein product is CASSPAGGNRDTIYF.

The chain couples TRBV6-1 to TRBJ2-5, with TRBD2 matching 12 bases. From germline, CDR1 is MNHNS and CDR2 SASEGT. The CDR3 runs 17 residues. After removal of 6 bases from V and 5 bases from J, the junction contained 13 bases not matched to a gene. CDR3: CASRASSGGGRRETQYF. The DNA of the CDR3 is TGTGCCAGCAGAGCTTCTAGCGGGGGGGGACGTCGTGAGACCCAGTACTTC.

The rearrangement links TRBV5-1 to TRBJ1-2; 8 bases fit TRBD1. Looked up from germline, CDR1 is SGHRS and CDR2 is YFSETQ. Unmatched junction bases numbered 21, after V lost 10 bases and J lost 7 bases. The CDR3 has 16 residues. CDR3 sequence reads: CASASSNTDRVAGYTF. CDR3 sequence (DNA): TGCGCCTCAGCGTCCAGCAATACGGACAGGGTCGCTGGCTACACCTTC.

This clonotype was observed a few times. This sequence joins TRBV27 and TRBJ2-7, with D unclear. The CDR3 spans 13 residues. V was trimmed by 2 bases and J by 3 bases, leaving 8 bases between them. Germline values: CDR1 MNHEY, CDR2 SMNVEV (reference sequence). The CDR3 reads CASSLGQNYEQYF. CDR3 DNA sequence: TGTGCCAGCAGTTTAGGGCAGAACTACGAGCAGTACTTC.

This clonotype was seen a handful of times. V gene TRBV14 combines with J gene TRBJ2-2, with D perhaps given as TRBD1 or TRBD2 (5 bases each). V lost 4 bases, J lost 0 bases, and 9 bases lay in between. The CDR3 length is 15 residues. Germline CDR1 SGHDN, CDR2 FVKESK. The CDR3 DNA sequence: TGTGCCAGCAGCCGTGGGGGTTCGAACACCGGGGAGCTGTTTTTT. It specifies CASSRGGSNTGELFF.

The gene calls are TRBV7-9 and TRBJ2-3; 8 bases are a match to TRBD1. J was trimmed by 0 bases and V by 6 bases; bases with no gene match: 5. In germline, CDR1 is SEHNR, CDR2 FQNEAQ (reference sequence). This CDR3 region has 15 residues. CDR3 DNA: TGTGCCAGCAGTTTGACAGGGGCGAGCACAGATACGCAGTATTTT. Protein: CASSLTGASTDTQYF.

CDR3 sequence (DNA): TGTGCCAGCATCCTAGAAAGCTCTGGGGCCAACGTCCTGACTTTC. Translated: CASILESSGANVLTF. The V gene is TRBV6-1, the J gene TRBJ2-6, with unresolved D. The ends were cut back, 7 bases at V and 0 bases at J, with 10 bases in the middle. The CDR3 runs 15 residues. From germline, CDR1 is MNHNS and CDR2 SASEGT.

This clonotype was found many times. The chain links TRBV3-1 to TRBJ2-7; tentative D call: TRBD2 (5 bases). Per germline, CDR1 LGHDT and CDR2 YNNKEL (reference sequence). V was cut by 2 bases and J by 6 bases, with 11 bases left in between. This CDR3 contains 13 residues. CDR3 nucleotide sequence: TGTGCCAGCAGCCAAAGGCTAGCTAGCGAGCAGTACTTC. Encoded protein: CASSQRLASEQYF.

J is TRBJ2-2 and V is TRBV5-1; maybe TRBD1 (6 bases). V was shortened by 4 bases and J by 2 bases, with 9 bases between the two germline ends. Germline values: CDR1 SGHRS, CDR2 YFSETQ. The CDR3 spans 14 residues. CDR3 amino acids: CASSPDSNTGELFF. Written as DNA, the CDR3 is TGCGCCAGCAGCCCGGACAGTAACACCGGGGAGCTGTTTTTT.

This clonotype was found a few times. This chain links TRBV4-2 with TRBJ1-5; D remains ambiguous. V gave up 3 bases and J gave up 2 bases, with 29 bases separating them. The CDR3 extends over 21 amino acids. The V gene's germline CDR1 is LGHNA and CDR2 YNFKEQ. The CDR3, as DNA: TGTGCCAGCAGCCATCTCACCTCAACAAGCTCCGGGATATCGGGCAATCAGCCCCAGCATTTT. Translation gives CASSHLTSTSSGISGNQPQHF.

This clonotype has more than one count but fewer than ten. The chain is built from TRBV7-2 and TRBJ2-3; a possible D gene is TRBD1 (5 bases). Germline V gene sequence: CDR1 SGHTA, CDR2 FQGNSA. The CDR3 spans 16 residues. V was cut by 1 base and J by 7 bases, with 18 bases left in between. As DNA, the CDR3 is TGTGCCAGCAGCTTAGTGCGGACATACCCAGGGAATACGCAGTATTTT. Its translation is CASSLVRTYPGNTQYF.

The CDR3: CASSYGGSQETQYF. In nucleotides, the CDR3 is TGCGCCAGCAGCTACGGGGGAAGCCAAGAGACCCAGTACTTC. The chain uses TRBV5-1 and TRBJ2-5; tentatively, D is TRBD2 (6 bases). Germline CDR1 is SGHRS and CDR2 is YFSETQ. Trimming removed 3 bases at V and 1 base at J, with 10 bases between. This CDR3 spans 14 amino acids.

This clonotype was seen at least ten times. The chain employs TRBV18 and TRBJ1-2, with no clear D. This CDR3 comprises 12 residues. V was clipped by 3 bases and J by 2 bases, with 4 bases between them. The V gene's germline CDR1 is KGHSH and CDR2 LQKENI. The CDR3, as DNA: TGTGCCAGCTCACCTAAGAACTATGGCTACACCTTC. It yields the protein CASSPKNYGYTF.